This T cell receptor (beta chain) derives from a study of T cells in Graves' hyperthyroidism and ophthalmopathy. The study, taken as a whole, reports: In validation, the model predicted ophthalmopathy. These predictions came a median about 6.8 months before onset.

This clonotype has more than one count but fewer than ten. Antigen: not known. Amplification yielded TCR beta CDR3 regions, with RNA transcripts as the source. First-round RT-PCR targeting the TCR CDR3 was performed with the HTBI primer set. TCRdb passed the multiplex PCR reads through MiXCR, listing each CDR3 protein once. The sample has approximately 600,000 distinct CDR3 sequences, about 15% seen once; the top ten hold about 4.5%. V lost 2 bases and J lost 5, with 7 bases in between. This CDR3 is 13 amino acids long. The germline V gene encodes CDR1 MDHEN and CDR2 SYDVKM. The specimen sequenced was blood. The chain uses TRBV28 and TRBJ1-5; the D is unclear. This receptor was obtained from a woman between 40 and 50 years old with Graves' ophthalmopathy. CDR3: CASSLQVYQPQHF. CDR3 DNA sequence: TGTGCCAGCAGTTTACAGGTGTATCAGCCCCAGCATTTT.